This paragraph reports one T cell receptor (beta chain). The data derive from a study of blood T cell repertoires in COVID-19. About the study: PBMCs, B-cell-depleted T cells, or T cells provided the cDNA or gDNA that made up the material.

How the authors handled the data: Amplifying reference gene primers gave estimates of nucleated cell counts. The method was immunoSEQ multiplex PCR; TCRdb's version includes in-frame clones alone and lacks a portion of them. V and J calls and clone size are given by that table; D and trimming were obtained from the DNA. The top ten clones hold over 1.5% of a sample with 130,000 or so clones, roughly three quarters of them seen once. In germline, CDR1 is LNHDA, CDR2 SQIVND (reference sequence). V lost 4 bases to trimming and J lost 6 bases; unmatched junction nucleotides: 5. This CDR3 comprises 14 residues.

Sequencing was carried out using peripheral blood. The clonotype was recovered from a woman between 70 and 85 years old with acute or convalescent COVID-19. V gene TRBV19 combines with J gene TRBJ1-4; 7 bases fit TRBD1. Written as DNA, the CDR3 is TGTGCCAGTAGTACGAGACAGGGATATGAAAAACTGTTTTTT. It translates to CASSTRQGYEKLFF.